This record concerns one T cell receptor (beta chain) sequence. RNA extraction was followed by reverse transcription into cDNA, which acted as the sequencing template. Generated by immunoSEQ multiplex PCR, the TCRdb table keeps only in-frame clones and is missing some. The sample records roughly 100,000 clones, 55% to 70% being singletons. This record belongs to a study of CD8+ T cells in alopecia areata. The treatment was: oral pan-JAK inhibitor, 5-10 mg twice daily. Germline V gene data show CDR1 as GTSNPN and CDR2 as SVGIG (reference sequence). The CDR3 extends over 16 amino acids. The junction had 10 bases not matched to a gene; V was cut back by 2 bases and J by 4 bases.

The sequence derives from a human donor with alopecia areata. The sample in question was CD8+ T cells sorted from blood, obtained at approximately week 56, from a patient treated with tofacitinib. The chain recombines TRBV30 with TRBJ2-3; TRBD2 matches at 9 bases. CDR3: CAWSSLGGGAADTQYF. Written as DNA, the CDR3 is TGTGCCTGGAGTAGTCTAGGCGGGGGGGCGGCAGATACGCAGTATTTT.